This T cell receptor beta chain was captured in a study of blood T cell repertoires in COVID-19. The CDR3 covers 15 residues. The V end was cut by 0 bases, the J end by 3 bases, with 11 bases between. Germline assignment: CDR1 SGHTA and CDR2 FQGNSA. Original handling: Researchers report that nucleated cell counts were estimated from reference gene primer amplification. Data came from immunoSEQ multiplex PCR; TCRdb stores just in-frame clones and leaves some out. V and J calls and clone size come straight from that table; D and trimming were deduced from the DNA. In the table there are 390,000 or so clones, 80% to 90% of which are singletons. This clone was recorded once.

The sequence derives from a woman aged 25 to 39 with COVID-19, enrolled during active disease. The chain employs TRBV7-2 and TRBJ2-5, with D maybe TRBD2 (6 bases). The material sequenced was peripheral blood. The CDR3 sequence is CASSLAGRLEETQYF. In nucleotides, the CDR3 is TGTGCCAGCAGCTTAGCGGGGCGACTAGAAGAGACCCAGTACTTC.